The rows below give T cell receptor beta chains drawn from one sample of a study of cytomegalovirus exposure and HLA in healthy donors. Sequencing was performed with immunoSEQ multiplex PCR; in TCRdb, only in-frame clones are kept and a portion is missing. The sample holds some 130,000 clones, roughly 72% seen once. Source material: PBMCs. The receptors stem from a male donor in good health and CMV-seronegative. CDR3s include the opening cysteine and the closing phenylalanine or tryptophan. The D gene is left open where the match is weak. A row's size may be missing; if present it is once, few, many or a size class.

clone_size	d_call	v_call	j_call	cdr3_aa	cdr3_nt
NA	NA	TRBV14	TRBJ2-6	CASSQVAAGANVLTF	TGTGCCAGCAGCCAAGTAGCGGCAGGGGCCAACGTCCTGACTTTC
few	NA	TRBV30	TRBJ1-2	CAWRETELRNTF	TGTGCCTGGAGGGAAACAGAGCTTCGCAACACCTTC
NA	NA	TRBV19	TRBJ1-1	CASTLGHPNTEAFF	TGTGCCAGTACCCTGGGACATCCGAACACTGAAGCTTTCTTT
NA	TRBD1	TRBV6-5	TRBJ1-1	CASSETGTGTEAFF	TGTGCCAGCAGTGAGACCGGGACAGGGACTGAAGCTTTCTTT
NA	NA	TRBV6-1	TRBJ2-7	CASSSAGPPYEQYF	TGTGCCAGCAGCTCCGCAGGGCCCCCCTACGAGCAGTACTTC
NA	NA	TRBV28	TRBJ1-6	CASSGGASSYNSPLHF	TGTGCCAGCAGTGGAGGGGCCAGCTCCTATAATTCACCCCTCCACTTT
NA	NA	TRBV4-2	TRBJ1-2	CASSQDQRGYTF	TGTGCCAGCAGCCAAGATCAGCGTGGCTACACCTTC
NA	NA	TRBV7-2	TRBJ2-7	CASSLGGQRTYEQYF	TGTGCCAGCAGCTTAGGTGGACAGAGAACTTACGAGCAGTACTTC
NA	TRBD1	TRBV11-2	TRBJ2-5	CASSHRGGIKETQYF	TGTGCCAGCAGCCATAGAGGGGGCATAAAAGAGACCCAGTACTTC
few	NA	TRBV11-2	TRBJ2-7	CASSLGFSSYEQYF	TGTGCCAGCAGCTTAGGATTCTCCTCCTACGAGCAGTACTTC
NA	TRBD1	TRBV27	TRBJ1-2	CASTSTEGAYYGYTF	TGTGCCAGCACTTCAACTGAGGGGGCGTACTATGGCTACACCTTC
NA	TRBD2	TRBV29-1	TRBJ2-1	CSAWTSGSLDEQFF	TGCAGCGCATGGACTAGCGGGAGCTTAGATGAGCAGTTCTTC
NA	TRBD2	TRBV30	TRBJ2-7	CAWSPGLAPLEQYF	TGTGCCTGGAGTCCGGGACTAGCCCCACTCGAGCAGTACTTC
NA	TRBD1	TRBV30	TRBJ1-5	CAWSLGQRNQPQHF	TGTGCCTGGAGCCTGGGACAGCGGAATCAGCCCCAGCATTTT
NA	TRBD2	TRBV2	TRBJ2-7	CASRRGLAGPGEQYF	TGTGCCAGCAGGAGGGGACTAGCGGGGCCCGGGGAGCAGTACTTC
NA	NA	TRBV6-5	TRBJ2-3	CASSFPGGDTQYF	TGTGCCAGCAGTTTCCCTGGGGGGGATACGCAGTATTTT
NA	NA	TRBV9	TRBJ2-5	CASSVDEGSGETQYF	TGTGCCAGCAGCGTAGACGAGGGATCGGGAGAGACCCAGTACTTC
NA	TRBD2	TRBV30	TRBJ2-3	CAWRDLADTDTQYF	TGTGCCTGGAGAGATCTAGCGGACACAGATACGCAGTATTTT
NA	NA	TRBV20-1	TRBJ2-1	CSANMGGQFF	TGCAGTGCTAACATGGGGGGACAGTTCTTC
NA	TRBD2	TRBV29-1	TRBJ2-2	CSVEEASGGSNTGELFF	TGCAGCGTTGAAGAGGCTAGCGGGGGTTCGAACACCGGGGAGCTGTTTTTT
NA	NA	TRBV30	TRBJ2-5	CAWTLRGETQYF	TGTGCCTGGACTTTGCGGGGAGAGACCCAGTACTTC
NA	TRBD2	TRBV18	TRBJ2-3	CASSPVTSADGTQYF	TGTGCCAGCTCACCAGTAACTAGCGCAGATGGTACGCAGTATTTT
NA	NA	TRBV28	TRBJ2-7	CASSQGPFYEQYF	TGTGCCAGCAGCCAGGGCCCCTTCTACGAGCAGTACTTC
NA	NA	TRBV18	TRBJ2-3	CASSPTGQGRYTQYF	TGTGCCAGCTCACCAACAGGCCAGGGTAGATATACGCAGTATTTT
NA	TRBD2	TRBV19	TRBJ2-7	CASRNLAEGYEQYF	TGTGCCAGTAGGAACCTAGCGGAGGGGTACGAGCAGTACTTC
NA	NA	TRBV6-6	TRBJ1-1	CASTVSAGSNTEAFF	TGTGCCAGCACGGTTTCGGCAGGGTCCAACACTGAAGCTTTCTTT
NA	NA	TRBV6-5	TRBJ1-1	CASGSRENTEAFF	TGTGCCAGCGGCTCCAGGGAGAACACTGAAGCTTTCTTT
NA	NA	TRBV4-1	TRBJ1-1	CASSQVGDRRAFF	TGCGCCAGCAGCCAAGTAGGTGACAGGAGAGCTTTCTTT
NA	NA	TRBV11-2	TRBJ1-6	CASSSRSYNSPLHF	TGTGCCAGCAGCAGTCGTAGTTATAATTCACCCCTCCACTTT
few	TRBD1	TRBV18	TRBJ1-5	CASSPGQSNQPQHF	TGTGCCAGCTCACCGGGACAGAGCAATCAGCCCCAGCATTTT
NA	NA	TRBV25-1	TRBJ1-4	CASSIQGNNEKLFF	TGTGCCAGCAGTATCCAGGGCAATAATGAAAAACTGTTTTTT
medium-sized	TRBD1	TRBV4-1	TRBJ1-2	CASSFGQGVYGYTF	TGCGCCAGCAGCTTCGGACAGGGAGTCTATGGCTACACCTTC
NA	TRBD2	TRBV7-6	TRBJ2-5	CASSPGTSGPQETQYF	TGTGCCAGCAGCCCTGGGACTAGCGGGCCCCAAGAGACCCAGTACTTC
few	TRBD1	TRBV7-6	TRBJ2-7	CASSLGTGAYEQYF	TGTGCCAGCAGCTTAGGGACAGGGGCGTACGAGCAGTACTTC
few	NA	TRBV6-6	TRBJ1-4	CASSFRDTNEKLFF	TGTGCCAGCAGTTTCCGGGACACCAATGAAAAACTGTTTTTT
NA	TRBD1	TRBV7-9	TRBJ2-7	CASSDLDRNKLYEQYF	TGTGCCAGCAGCGACTTGGACAGGAATAAACTCTACGAGCAGTACTTC
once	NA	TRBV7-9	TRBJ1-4	CASSLVRIGQGGEKLFF	TGTGCCAGCAGCTTAGTTCGAATAGGCCAGGGAGGTGAAAAACTGTTTTTT
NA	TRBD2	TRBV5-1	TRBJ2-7	CASSFRTSGRTDEQYF	TGCGCCAGCAGCTTCCGAACTAGCGGGAGGACCGACGAGCAGTACTTC
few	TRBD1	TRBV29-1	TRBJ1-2	CSVDPGQGGYTF	TGCAGCGTTGACCCCGGACAGGGTGGCTACACCTTC
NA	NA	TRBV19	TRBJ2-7	CASNPDRQLQVRYF	TGTGCCAGTAACCCGGACAGACAACTACAAGTCCGTTACTTC
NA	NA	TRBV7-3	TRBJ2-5	CASSPSREETQYF	TGTGCCAGCAGCCCCAGCCGGGAAGAGACCCAGTACTTC
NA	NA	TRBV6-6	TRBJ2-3	CASSPSAGAGDTQYF	TGTGCCAGCAGCCCTTCTGCGGGGGCGGGAGATACGCAGTATTTT
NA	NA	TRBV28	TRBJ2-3	CASSPLTGLVTDTQYF	TGTGCCAGCAGTCCACTAACAGGGCTCGTCACAGATACGCAGTATTTT
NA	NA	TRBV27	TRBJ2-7	CASSRRAGEQYF	TGTGCCAGCAGTCGGAGGGCCGGGGAGCAGTACTTC
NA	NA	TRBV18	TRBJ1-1	CASSPPPAGNTEAFF	TGTGCCAGCTCACCACCCCCGGCGGGTAACACTGAAGCTTTCTTT
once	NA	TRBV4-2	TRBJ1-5	CASSQDEGPQHF	TGTGCCAGCAGCCAAGATGAGGGGCCCCAGCATTTT
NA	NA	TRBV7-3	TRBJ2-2	CASSRNTGELFF	TGTGCCAGCAGTAGAAACACCGGGGAGCTGTTTTTT
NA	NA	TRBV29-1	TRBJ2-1	CSVRSGAGAYNEQFF	TGCAGCGTTCGGTCGGGCGCGGGGGCGTACAATGAGCAGTTCTTC
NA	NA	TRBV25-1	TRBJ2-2	CASSEPGIGELFF	TGTGCCAGCAGTGAACCGGGGATCGGGGAGCTGTTTTTT